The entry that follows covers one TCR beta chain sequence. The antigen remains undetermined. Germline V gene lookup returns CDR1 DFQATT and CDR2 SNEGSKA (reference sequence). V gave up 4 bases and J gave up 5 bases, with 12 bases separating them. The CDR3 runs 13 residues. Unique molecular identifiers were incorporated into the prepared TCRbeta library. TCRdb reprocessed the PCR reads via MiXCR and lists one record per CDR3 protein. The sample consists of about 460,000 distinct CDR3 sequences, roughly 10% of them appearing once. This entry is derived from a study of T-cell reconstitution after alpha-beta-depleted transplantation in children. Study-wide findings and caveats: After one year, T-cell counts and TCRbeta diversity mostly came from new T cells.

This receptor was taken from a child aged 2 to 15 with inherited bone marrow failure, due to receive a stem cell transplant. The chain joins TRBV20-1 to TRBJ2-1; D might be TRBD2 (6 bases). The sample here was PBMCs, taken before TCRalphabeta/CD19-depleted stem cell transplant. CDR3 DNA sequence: TGCAGTGCTACCGCTAGCGCTAACAATGAGCAGTTCTTC. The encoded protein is CSATASANNEQFF.